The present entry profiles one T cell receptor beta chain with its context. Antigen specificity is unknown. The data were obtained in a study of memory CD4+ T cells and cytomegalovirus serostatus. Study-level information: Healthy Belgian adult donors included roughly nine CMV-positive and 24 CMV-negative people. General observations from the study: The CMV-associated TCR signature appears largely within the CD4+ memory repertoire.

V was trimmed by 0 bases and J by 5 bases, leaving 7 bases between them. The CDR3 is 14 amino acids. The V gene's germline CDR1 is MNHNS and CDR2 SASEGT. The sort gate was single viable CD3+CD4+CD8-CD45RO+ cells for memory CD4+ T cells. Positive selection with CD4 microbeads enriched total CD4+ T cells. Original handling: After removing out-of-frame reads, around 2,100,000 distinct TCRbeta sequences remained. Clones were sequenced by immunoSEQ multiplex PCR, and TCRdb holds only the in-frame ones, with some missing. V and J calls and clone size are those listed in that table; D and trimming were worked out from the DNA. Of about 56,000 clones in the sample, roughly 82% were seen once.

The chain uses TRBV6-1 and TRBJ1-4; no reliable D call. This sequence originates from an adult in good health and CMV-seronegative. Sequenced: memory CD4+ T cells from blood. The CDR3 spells CASSEAGSNEKLFF. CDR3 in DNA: TGTGCCAGCAGTGAAGCGGGATCCAATGAAAAACTGTTTTTT.